The text below deals with one T cell receptor (beta chain). This sample was taken from a study of blood T cell repertoires in COVID-19. In the original workflow: Researchers report that nucleated cell counts were estimated from reference gene primer amplification. Here immunoSEQ multiplex PCR was the method, and the copy in TCRdb shows in-frame clones only, minus some. D and trimming come from the DNA, and the V and J calls and clone size come from that table. The sample shows about 80,000 clones, 70% to 90% of them seen only once. Material: peripheral blood. The sequence was collected from a woman older than 75 with acute or convalescent COVID-19.

CDR3 DNA sequence: TGCGCCAGCAGCTTGGATCTTAATGAGCAGTTCTTC. This gives the protein CASSLDLNEQFF. The chain carries TRBV5-1 and TRBJ2-1, with D unclear. Per the germline V gene, CDR1 is SGHRS and CDR2 is YFSETQ. CDR3 length equals 12 residues. V gave up 0 bases and J gave up 7 bases, with 5 bases separating them.